This entry lists 6 T cell receptor beta chains sequenced from one sample in a study of blood T cell repertoires in COVID-19. Assay: immunoSEQ multiplex PCR; the TCRdb copy retains only in-frame clones and omits some. The table has hundreds of thousands of clones, nearly 90% seen once. Material: PBMCs or T cells enriched from blood (not recorded which). The receptors derive from a middle-aged woman with acute COVID-19.

The chain is built from TRBV10-3 and TRBJ2-7, with no clear D. Per germline, CDR1 ENHRY and CDR2 SYGVKD. This CDR3 comprises 11 residues. The V end was cut by 6 bases, the J end by 5 bases, with 8 bases between. CDR3 bases: TGTGCCATCAGATACAACGACGAGCAGTACTTC. It codes for CAIRYNDEQYF.

The V call is TRBV5-1, the J call TRBJ2-3, with D perhaps matching TRBD2 (5 bases). V shed 0 bases and J shed 4 bases, with 9 bases lying between them. In germline, CDR1 is SGHRS, CDR2 YFSETQ. CDR3 size: 14 residues. The CDR3 region has the DNA TGCGCCAGCAGCTTGGTTCGGGGATCAGATACGCAGTATTTT. It codes for CASSLVRGSDTQYF.

V and J are TRBV19 and TRBJ1-5, with 7 nucleotides matching TRBD1. Germline assignment: CDR1 LNHDA and CDR2 SQIVND (reference sequence). The CDR3 extends over 14 amino acids. The trim removed 5 bases at V and 5 bases at J, leaving 6 bases unmatched. The CDR3 nucleotides are TGTGCCAGTAGTTGGCAGGGGGGAGATCAGCCCCAGCATTTT. Its protein is CASSWQGGDQPQHF.

As for this clone: The identical CDR3 is also encoded by other nucleotide sequences in the sample. The chain is built from TRBV19 and TRBJ1-5; D remains ambiguous. Germline V lookup: CDR1 LNHDA, CDR2 SQIVND (reference sequence). The CDR3 runs to 13 residues. V was pared by 4 bases and J by 3 bases, with 7 bases between. As DNA, the CDR3 is TGTGCCAGTAGTACAGGATTCAATCAGCCCCAGCATTTT. Translated: CASSTGFNQPQHF.

This clone was detected only once. The rearrangement joins TRBV30 to TRBJ1-2; 12 bases fit TRBD1. CDR1 and CDR2 from the germline V gene are GTSNPN and SVGIG (reference sequence). Losses at the gene ends were 6 bases for V and 8 bases for J; bases not matched to a gene: 7. The CDR3 totals 13 residues. CDR3 DNA sequence: TGTGCCTGCTCCCGGGACAGGGGGCAGGGCTACACCTTC. This translates into CACSRDRGQGYTF.

The V call is TRBV5-5, the J call TRBJ1-2; D perhaps matches TRBD1 (6 bases). Trimming took 5 bases from V and 4 from J, leaving 9 bases between them. CDR3 size: 12 residues. Per germline, CDR1 SGHKS and CDR2 YYEKEE (reference sequence). CDR3 sequence: CASSPGAYGYTF. CDR3 nucleotide sequence: TGTGCCAGCAGTCCAGGGGCCTATGGCTACACCTTC.